The 13 T cell receptor beta chains below come from one sample, sequenced in a study of T-cell memory formation after mild COVID-19. TCRdb re-analysed the 5' RACE reads in MiXCR, keeping a single row per CDR3 protein. The table shows roughly 550,000 distinct CDR3 sequences, with roughly 22% occurring only once. Sequencing used PBMCs or a T cell subset sorted from them (not recorded which). Receptor source: an adult woman who had mild COVID-19 (a few samples of this study predate the infection). Cell type and time point are not known.

J is TRBJ2-5 and V is TRBV5-4; TRBD2 agrees at 7 bases. Germline V lookup: CDR1 SGHNT, CDR2 YYREEE (reference sequence). The trim removed 1 base at V and 2 bases at J, leaving 5 bases unmatched. This CDR3 spans 15 amino acids. CDR3 in amino acids: CASSLLGEGQETQYF. The CDR3, as DNA: TGTGCCAGCAGCTTGTTGGGGGAGGGTCAAGAGACCCAGTACTTC.

The J gene is TRBJ2-3, the V gene TRBV4-2, with D hard to call. The germline V gene has CDR1 LGHNA and CDR2 YNFKEQ. V was trimmed by 0 bases and J by 5 bases, leaving 12 bases between them. The CDR3 is made up of 15 amino acids. CDR3 amino acids: CASSQDPGVEDTQYF. Written as DNA, the CDR3 is TGTGCCAGCAGCCAAGATCCTGGAGTCGAAGATACGCAGTATTTT.

This rearrangement joins TRBV20-1 to TRBJ2-7; 9 bases agree with TRBD1. Germline CDR1 and CDR2: DFQATT and SNEGSKA (reference sequence). Trimming removed 5 bases from V and 6 bases from J; junction bases left unmatched: 8. This CDR3 comprises 13 residues. The CDR3 loop reads CSAAGTGWIEQYF. CDR3 in DNA: TGCAGTGCTGCCGGGACAGGGTGGATCGAGCAGTACTTC.

This rearrangement joins TRBV3-1 to TRBJ1-6; no clear D. V lost 0 bases and J lost 4, with 7 bases in between. Germline CDR1 is LGHDT and CDR2 is YNNKEL (reference sequence). The CDR3 runs 15 residues. Here the CDR3 DNA reads TGTGCCAGCAGCCAAGATCAGAGTTATAATTCACCCCTCCACTTT. Its translation is CASSQDQSYNSPLHF.

The chain carries TRBV7-2 and TRBJ1-3; no clear D gene. The CDR3 contains 13 residues. The V end lost 3 bases, the J end lost 2 bases, and 5 bases lay between the germline ends. The germline gives CDR1 SGHTA, CDR2 FQGNSA. The CDR3 coding sequence is TGTGCCAGCAGCTTCGACCCTGGAAACACCATATATTTT. It is translated as CASSFDPGNTIYF.

This clonotype has a handful of counts. The V call is TRBV6-2 or TRBV6-3, the J call TRBJ1-1; D is ambiguous. Deletions cut 2 bases from V and 1 base from J, with 8 bases between. The germline CDR1 and CDR2 sequences are MNHEY and SVGEGT. The CDR3 sequence is 14 residues long. As DNA, the CDR3 is TGTGCCAGCAGTTACGGAGGGCCGAACACTGAAGCTTTCTTT. Translation: CASSYGGPNTEAFF.

The genes are TRBV12-3 or TRBV12-4 and TRBJ2-1, with 7 bases lining up with TRBD1. The CDR3 length is 15 residues. V was clipped by 3 bases and J by 8 bases; unmatched bases: 10. CDR3 DNA sequence: TGTGCCAGCAGTTTCCAGGGGGTTGTCGCGGATGAGCAGTTCTTC. Its protein product is CASSFQGVVADEQFF.

A few counts support this clonotype. The CDR3 here is CASSYRAKTETQYF. The CDR3 region has the DNA TGTGCCAGCAGTTACCGGGCAAAGACCGAGACCCAGTACTTC. The chain recombines TRBV6-6 with TRBJ2-5, with D unresolved. The CDR3 is 14 amino acids. Between the trimmed V and J ends, which lost 2 bases and 5 bases, there was a span of 12 bases. CDR1 and CDR2 from the germline V gene are MNHNY and SVGAGI (reference sequence).

A few counts support this clonotype. The chain couples TRBV6-5 to TRBJ2-5; D remains unclear. The CDR3 contains 13 residues. Germline V CDR1 and CDR2: MNHEY, SVGAGI. V was cut by 8 bases and J by 5 bases, with 15 bases left in between. In nucleotides, the CDR3 is TGTGCCAGCGGTAGGATATCCGTGGAGACCCAGTACTTC. Translation gives CASGRISVETQYF.

The rearrangement uses TRBV4-3 and TRBJ2-7; a possible D gene is TRBD1 (6 bases). CDR3 size: 18 residues. Germline V gene lookup returns CDR1 LGHNA and CDR2 YSLEER. Trimming cost V 0 bases and J 4 bases, with 22 bases left between them. The CDR3 DNA reads TGCGCCAGCAGCCAAGATTTTATCGGTTCTGCAGACAGGTACGAGCAGTACTTC. Its translation: CASSQDFIGSADRYEQYF.

The chain has TRBV12-3 or TRBV12-4 and TRBJ2-1, with D perhaps matching TRBD1 or TRBD2 (5 bases each). V dropped 6 bases and J dropped 13 bases, with 34 bases sitting between them. The CDR3 runs to 18 residues. CDR3 protein: CASSPGQMEFGGRLKQFF. Here the CDR3 DNA reads TGTGCCAGCAGCCCGGGCCAGATGGAGTTTGGGGGAAGGCTGAAACAGTTCTTC.

This clonotype came up many times. V is TRBV10-3 and J is TRBJ1-1; no firm D call. The germline V and J ends were trimmed by 2 bases and 0 bases, with 7 bases remaining between them. The germline CDR1 and CDR2 sequences are ENHRY and SYGVKD. The CDR3 spans 14 residues. The CDR3 DNA is TGTGCCATCAGTGAGGGAGCTTTGAACACTGAAGCTTTCTTT. Its translation: CAISEGALNTEAFF.

V gene TRBV7-3 combines with J gene TRBJ2-1, with TRBD2 matching 9 bases. This CDR3 is 16 amino acids long. V was clipped by 1 base and J by 10 bases; unmatched bases: 11. Germline V gene lookup returns CDR1 SGHTA and CDR2 FQGTGA. The CDR3, as DNA: TGTGCCAGCAGCTTAAATAGCGGGGGAGTAAAGGGCGAGCAGTTCTTC. The encoded protein is CASSLNSGGVKGEQFF.